This T cell receptor (beta chain) stems from a study of blood T cells in healthy people across ages. Study-wide points: Per million T cells, TCR beta diversity dropped about linearly as age rose.

Each sample had at least 7 million PBMCs isolated. Samples each had at least 5.5 micrograms of total RNA extracted. V dropped 6 bases and J dropped 4 bases, with 6 bases sitting between them. The CDR3 consists of 11 residues. Germline assignment: CDR1 SEHNR and CDR2 FQNEAQ (reference sequence). The authors ran a second PCR of 7 to 11 cycles using a sample-barcoded 5' primer and a J-beta primer mix. Each CDR3 protein is one row after TCRdb ran MiXCR on the 5' RACE reads. This sample carries more than 500,000 distinct CDR3 sequences, 27% of them seen once, and the ten largest clones take roughly 20%. This clonotype was detected a few times. Its target is not known.

The source material was blood. The rearrangement links TRBV7-9 to TRBJ1-1, with D hard to call. This TCR was recovered from a woman in her sixties or seventies in good health. The CDR3 DNA is TGTGCCAGCAGTGGTCCCACTGAAGCTTTCTTT. Its translation: CASSGPTEAFF.